The 27 T cell receptor beta chains below come from one sample, sequenced in a study of cytomegalovirus exposure and HLA in healthy donors. This PCR relied on a set of 60 Vbeta primers and 13 Jbeta primers. The data were produced by immunoSEQ multiplex PCR, yet TCRdb's version contains in-frame clones alone and is incomplete. The table lists roughly 50,000 clones. Specimen: PBMCs. These receptors were obtained from a woman aged 60-75 years in good health and CMV-seropositive.

The CDR3 DNA follows: TGTGCCAGCAGTTTATACAGGGGAAACTACGAGCAGTACTTC. Protein product: CASSLYRGNYEQYF. The chain couples TRBV28 to TRBJ2-7; 7 nucleotides align to TRBD1. The length of the CDR3 is 14 residues. Germline values: CDR1 MDHEN, CDR2 SYDVKM. Trimming at V came to 1 base and at J to 3 bases, leaving 3 bases not matched to a gene.

The chain joins TRBV19 to TRBJ2-5, with 7 bases lining up with TRBD2. CDR1 LNHDA and CDR2 SQIVND come from the germline V gene (reference sequence). V lost 3 bases and J lost 5; bases outside the gene matches: 9. CDR3 length: 15 residues. Here the CDR3 DNA reads TGTGCCAGTAGTATCGGGGCTATGGGGGGGGAGACCCAGTACTTC. Residues: CASSIGAMGGETQYF. Using reference TRBV19 and TRBJ2-5 for the parts outside the CDR3, the full variable domain is DGGITQSPKYLFRKEGQNVTLSCEQNLNHDAMYWYRQDPGQGLRLIYYSQIVNDFQKGDIAEGYSVSREKKESFPLTVTSAQKNPTAFYLCASSIGAMGGETQYFGPGTRLLVL.

For this clone: At one of its ends the junction is not consistent with the germline gene, which may arise from a read error. The sample contains more than one DNA sequence encoding this CDR3. V gene TRBV6-5 combines with J gene TRBJ1-6; 7 bases are shared with TRBD1. This CDR3 is 14 amino acids long. CDR1 and CDR2 from the germline V gene are MNHEY and SVGAGI. CDR3 sequence: CASRKTGINSPLHF. CDR3 coding DNA: TGTGCCAGCAGGAAGACAGGGATTAATTCACCCCTACACTTT.

The chain couples TRBV5-4 to TRBJ2-7; 8 bases are shared with TRBD1. Germline V gene data show CDR1 as SGHNT and CDR2 as YYREEE (reference sequence). This CDR3 region has 11 residues. The CDR3 protein is CVEGTGGEQYF. DNA for the CDR3: TGTGTGGAAGGGACAGGCGGGGAGCAGTACTTC.

J is TRBJ1-4 and V is TRBV5-6, with TRBD1 matching 8 bases. CDR3 size: 17 residues. V was clipped by 2 bases and J by 0 bases; unmatched bases: 6. Germline lookup yields CDR1 SGHDT and CDR2 YYEEEE. For the CDR3, the DNA is TGTGCCAGCAGCTTACCGGGACAGGTAGCAACTAATGAAAAACTGTTTTTT. Its protein product is CASSLPGQVATNEKLFF.

CDR3 sequence reads: CAISYRELNTEAFF. The CDR3 nucleotides read TGTGCCATCAGCTACAGGGAATTAAACACTGAAGCTTTCTTT. The chain employs TRBV10-3 and TRBJ1-1, with D possibly matching TRBD1 (6 bases). The V end lost 6 bases, the J end lost 2 bases, and 13 bases lay between the germline ends. CDR3 length: 14 amino acids. Germline V CDR1 and CDR2: ENHRY, SYGVKD.

V gene TRBV18 combines with J gene TRBJ1-3; perhaps TRBD1 as D (5 bases). This CDR3 is 14 amino acids long. V was trimmed by 2 bases and J by 0 bases, leaving 5 bases between them. CDR1 and CDR2 from the germline V gene are KGHSH and LQKENI. For the CDR3, the DNA is TGTGCCAGCTCACCAGACAGCTCTGGAAACACCATATATTTT. Amino acid sequence: CASSPDSSGNTIYF.

CDR3 DNA: TGTGCAAGTCGCTTAGTCAGACAGGGGTATTCACCCCTCCACTTT. Encoded protein: CASRLVRQGYSPLHF. The chain is built from TRBV12-2 and TRBJ1-6; the table's TRBD1 call for D was not verified on the DNA. TRBV12-2 is shown as a pseudogene. The CDR3 contains 15 residues.

The chain carries TRBV4-3 and TRBJ2-1, with 12 bases aligning to TRBD1. The V gene end was trimmed by 1 base and the J gene end by 8 bases; junction bases not matched to a gene: 6. CDR3 length: 16 residues. Germline loops: CDR1 LGHNA, CDR2 YSLEER. The CDR3 loop is CASSQGGTGGVYEQFF. DNA for the CDR3: TGCGCCAGCAGCCAAGGGGGGACAGGGGGCGTCTATGAGCAGTTCTTC.

The gene calls are TRBV5-4 and TRBJ1-2, with D possibly matching TRBD1 (5 bases). Germline assignment: CDR1 SGHNT and CDR2 YYREEE (reference sequence). Trimming took 4 bases from V and 6 from J, leaving 10 bases between them. CDR3 length: 12 amino acids. CDR3: CASSPQTDGYTF. DNA of the CDR3: TGTGCCAGCAGCCCCCAGACAGATGGCTACACCTTC.

V is TRBV5-1 and J is TRBJ2-7; TRBD1 matches at 8 bases. V was clipped by 0 bases and J by 7 bases; unmatched bases: 9. CDR3 size: 15 residues. Germline values: CDR1 SGHRS, CDR2 YFSETQ. DNA for the CDR3: TGCGCCAGCAGCTTGGAGTCAGGGGGCGCGTCGGAGCAGTACTTC. It codes for CASSLESGGASEQYF. The variable domain in full, with the rest retrieved from reference TRBV5-1 and TRBJ2-7, is KAGVTQTPRYLIKTRGQQVTLSCSPISGHRSVSWYQQTPGQGLQFLFEYFSETQRNKGNFPGRFSGRQFSNSRSEMNVSTLELGDSALYLCASSLESGGASEQYFGPGTRLTVT.

The rearrangement links TRBV28 to TRBJ1-2; the match to TRBD1 covers 7 bases. The trim removed 8 bases at V and 8 bases at J, leaving 8 bases unmatched. Per germline, CDR1 MDHEN and CDR2 SYDVKM. This CDR3 is built from 12 residues. CDR3 in amino acids: CASVAGGRGYTF. In DNA form, the CDR3 reads TGTGCCAGCGTGGCAGGGGGGCGAGGCTACACCTTC.

The rearrangement links TRBV5-8 to TRBJ2-7, with 9 bases that match TRBD2. Germline trimming cut 0 bases from V and 10 bases from J; bases unmatched to any gene: 5. Germline CDR1 SGHTS, CDR2 YDEGEE. The CDR3 totals 13 residues. CDR3: CASSLGAGGTQYF. In nucleotides, the CDR3 is TGTGCCAGCAGCTTGGGAGCGGGGGGTACACAGTACTTC.

The chain couples TRBV10-3 to TRBJ1-6; TRBD1 matches 11 bases. Germline-derived CDR1 and CDR2 are ENHRY and SYGVKD. With V trimmed by 8 bases and J by 10 bases, 4 bases remained unmatched. The CDR3 covers 13 residues. CDR3 residues: CAIGQGAGSPLHF. In DNA, the CDR3 is TGTGCCATCGGACAGGGGGCGGGATCACCCCTCCACTTT.

Regarding this clone: The junction departs from the called germline gene at one end, perhaps through a read error. This chain connects TRBV10-3 to TRBJ1-6; D gene unclear. This CDR3 region has 14 residues. Looked up from germline, CDR1 is ENHRY and CDR2 is SYGVKD. CDR3 DNA sequence: TGTGCCATCAGTGCGTCACAGTACAATTCACACCTCCACTTT. It encodes CAISASQYNSHLHF.

J is TRBJ2-2 and V is TRBV9; 11 bases fit TRBD2. From germline, CDR1 is SGDLS and CDR2 YYNGEE. The ends lost 0 bases at V and 6 bases at J; junction bases unmatched: 10. The CDR3 is made up of 18 amino acids. The CDR3 DNA sequence: TGTGCCAGCAGCGTAGCTCGCGGGACTAGCGGATTTCCCGGGGAGCTGTTTTTT. It yields the protein CASSVARGTSGFPGELFF.

This sequence joins TRBV4-2 and TRBJ1-3; weak D call: TRBD1 (5 bases). The CDR3 totals 14 residues. V lost 8 bases to trimming and J lost 4 bases, with 15 bases between them. CDR1 is LGHNA, CDR2 YNFKEQ, per germline. As DNA, the CDR3 is TGTGCCAGCGATATTGGGGGGGGAGGAAACACCATATATTTT. This translates into CASDIGGGGNTIYF.

The rearrangement links TRBV29-1 to TRBJ1-2, with D possibly TRBD1 on 5 matching bases. Germline V gene sequence: CDR1 SQVTM, CDR2 ANQGSEA. CDR3 length equals 12 residues. The CDR3 region has the DNA TGCGGGGGGGGTGGCGGAGGCTATGGCTACACCTTC. Translated, it gives CGGGGGGYGYTF.

V usage is TRBV9 and J usage is TRBJ1-6; D remains ambiguous. The CDR3 has 18 amino acids. The germline V and J ends were trimmed by 0 bases and 5 bases, with 18 bases remaining between them. From germline, CDR1 is SGDLS and CDR2 YYNGEE. The CDR3 nucleotides read TGTGCCAGCAGCGTAGGTCCCCAAAGGCGGCAAAATAATTCACCCCTCCACTTT. Residues: CASSVGPQRRQNNSPLHF.

J is TRBJ2-5 and V is TRBV19, with TRBD1 matching over 7 bases. Germline V gene data show CDR1 as LNHDA and CDR2 as SQIVND (reference sequence). Trimming cost V 5 bases and J 4 bases; bases outside gene matches: 4. The CDR3 spans 13 residues. DNA for the CDR3: TGTGCCAGTAGTGGAGACAGGGTAGAGACCCAGTACTTC. It is translated as CASSGDRVETQYF.

The chain recombines TRBV2 with TRBJ1-3; no firm D call. V gave up 10 bases and J gave up 6 bases, with 19 bases separating them. Per the germline V gene, CDR1 is SNHLY and CDR2 is FYNNEI. The CDR3 totals 14 residues. In nucleotides, the CDR3 is TGTGCCAAACAGTGGGCGCAGGCGAAAAACACCATATATTTT. It yields the protein CAKQWAQAKNTIYF.

J is TRBJ2-3 and V is TRBV9, with D hard to call. Germline V gene data show CDR1 as SGDLS and CDR2 as YYNGEE. V was clipped by 7 bases and J by 1 base, with 7 bases between them. This CDR3 has 12 residues. For the CDR3, the DNA is TGTGCCAGCGGGCCGGGCACAGATACGCAGTATTTT. The encoded protein is CASGPGTDTQYF.

The chain is built from TRBV28 and TRBJ2-1; 7 bases match TRBD1. Germline V gene lookup returns CDR1 MDHEN and CDR2 SYDVKM. The CDR3 runs 16 residues. Trimming took 7 bases from V and 1 from J; bases not matched to a gene: 10. DNA for the CDR3: TGTGCCAGCACCGGCATAGACAGGGTATCCTACAATGAGCAGTTCTTC. Its protein product is CASTGIDRVSYNEQFF.

V usage is TRBV10-3 and J usage is TRBJ2-1; 12 bases are shared with TRBD2. Per the germline V gene, CDR1 is ENHRY and CDR2 is SYGVKD. The CDR3 runs 15 residues. The junction had 1 base not matched to a gene; V was cut back by 2 bases and J by 5 bases. This CDR3 is CAISETSGGNNEQFF. The CDR3 nucleotides are TGTGCCATCAGTGAGACTAGCGGGGGGAACAATGAGCAGTTCTTC.

The chain couples TRBV6-1 to TRBJ1-4; TRBD1 aligns across 7 bases. Germline lookup yields CDR1 MNHNS and CDR2 SASEGT. This CDR3 region has 15 residues. V trimming: 6 bases; J trimming: 0 bases; junction bases outside the gene matches: 4. CDR3 DNA: TGTGCCAGCAGGGGGACAGTCCCAACTAATGAAAAACTGTTTTTT. Residues: CASRGTVPTNEKLFF.

The CDR3 nucleotides read TGTGCCAGCAGTTACTCCAAGGGGAACCACGGGGGCGAGCAGTACTTC. Its protein is CASSYSKGNHGGEQYF. The chain joins TRBV6-5 to TRBJ2-7; the D gene is possibly TRBD2 (6 bases). V was shortened by 0 bases and J by 6 bases, with 18 bases between the two germline ends. Germline loops: CDR1 MNHEY, CDR2 SVGAGI. The CDR3 extends over 16 amino acids.

CDR3 residues: CASQTVSRINQPQHF. The CDR3 DNA is TGTGCCAGCCAGACAGTTAGTAGGATCAATCAGCCCCAGCATTTT. V is TRBV6-1 and J is TRBJ1-5; a possible D gene is TRBD1 (5 bases). V lost 8 bases and J 3 bases, leaving 17 bases between the germline ends. The CDR3 totals 15 residues. CDR1 is MNHNS and CDR2 is SASEGT in the germline V gene.